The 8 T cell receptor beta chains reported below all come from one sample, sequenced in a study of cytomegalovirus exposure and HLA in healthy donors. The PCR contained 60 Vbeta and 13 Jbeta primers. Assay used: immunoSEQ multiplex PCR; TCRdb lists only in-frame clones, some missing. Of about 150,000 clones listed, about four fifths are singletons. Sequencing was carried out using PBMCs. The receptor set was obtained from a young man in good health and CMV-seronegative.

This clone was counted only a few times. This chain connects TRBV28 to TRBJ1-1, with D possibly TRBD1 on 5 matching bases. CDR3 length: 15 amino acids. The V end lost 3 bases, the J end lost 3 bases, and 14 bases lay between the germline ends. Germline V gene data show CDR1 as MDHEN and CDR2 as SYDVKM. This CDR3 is CASSLVAGLYTEAFF. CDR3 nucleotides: TGTGCCAGCAGTTTGGTAGCAGGGCTCTACACTGAAGCTTTCTTT.

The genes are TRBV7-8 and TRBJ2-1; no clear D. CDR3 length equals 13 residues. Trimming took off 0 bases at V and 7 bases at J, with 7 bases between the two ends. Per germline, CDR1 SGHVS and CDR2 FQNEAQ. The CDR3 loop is CASSLALGNEQFF. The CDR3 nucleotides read TGTGCCAGCAGCTTAGCGCTCGGGAATGAGCAGTTCTTC.

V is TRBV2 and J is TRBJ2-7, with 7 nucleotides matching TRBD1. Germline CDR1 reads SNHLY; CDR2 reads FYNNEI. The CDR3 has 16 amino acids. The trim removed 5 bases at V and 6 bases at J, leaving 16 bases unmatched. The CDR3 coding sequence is TGTGCCAGCAGTCCCCTCATCGTATACCAGGGGGTCGAGCAGTACTTC. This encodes CASSPLIVYQGVEQYF. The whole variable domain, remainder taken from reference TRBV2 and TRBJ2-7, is EPEVTQTPSHQVTQMGQEVILRCVPISNHLYFYWYRQILGQKVEFLVSFYNNEISEKSEIFDDQFSVERPDGSNFTLKIRSTKLEDSAMYFCASSPLIVYQGVEQYFGPGTRLTVT.

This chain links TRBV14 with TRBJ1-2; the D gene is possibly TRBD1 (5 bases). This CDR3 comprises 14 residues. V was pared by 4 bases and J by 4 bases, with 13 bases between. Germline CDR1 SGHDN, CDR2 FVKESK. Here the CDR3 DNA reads TGTGCCAGCAGCCCCGTGACAGACCTCTATGGCTACACCTTC. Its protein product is CASSPVTDLYGYTF.

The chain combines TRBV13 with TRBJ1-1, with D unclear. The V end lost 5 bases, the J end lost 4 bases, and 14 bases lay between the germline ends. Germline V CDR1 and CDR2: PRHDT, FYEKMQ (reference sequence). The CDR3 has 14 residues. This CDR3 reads CASSDNPRGTEAFF. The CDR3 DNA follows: TGTGCCAGCAGCGATAACCCCCGAGGCACTGAAGCTTTCTTT.

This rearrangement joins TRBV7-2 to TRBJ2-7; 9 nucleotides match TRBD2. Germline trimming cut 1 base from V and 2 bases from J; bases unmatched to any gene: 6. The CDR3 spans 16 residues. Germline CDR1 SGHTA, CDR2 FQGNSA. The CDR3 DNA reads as TGTGCCAGCAGCTTAGGGGTAGCGGGGGCCCCCTACGAGCAGTACGTC. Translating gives CASSLGVAGAPYEQYV.

CDR3 in amino acids: CASSITETGFGYTF. In DNA, the CDR3 is TGTGCCAGTAGTATTACTGAGACAGGGTTTGGCTACACCTTC. The rearrangement joins TRBV19 to TRBJ1-2, with 7 bases matching TRBD1. In germline, CDR1 is LNHDA, CDR2 SQIVND (reference sequence). The CDR3 runs 14 residues. Trimming took 3 bases from V and 7 from J; bases not matched to a gene: 8.

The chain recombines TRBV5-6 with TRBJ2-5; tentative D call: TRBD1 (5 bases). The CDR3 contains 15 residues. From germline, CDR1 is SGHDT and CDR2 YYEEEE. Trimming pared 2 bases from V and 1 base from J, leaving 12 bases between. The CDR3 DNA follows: TGTGCCAGCAGCTTCGATACAGGCCTCCAAGAGACCCAGTACTTC. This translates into CASSFDTGLQETQYF.